This T cell receptor beta chain was sequenced for a study of human T cells and chemical hapten exposure. Broader study findings: As patch test score rose, PT1 expanded TCR counts tended to rise as well.

TCRdb redid the calling of the RACE reads with MiXCR, one entry per CDR3 protein. Of more than 85,000 distinct CDR3 sequences in the sample, 9% to 9.5% are singletons; the top ten hold more than 3%. Time point defined: patch test 2, 6 weeks after DPC sensitization. Treatment described: therapeutic diphenylcyclopropenone sensitization with weekly scalp DPC. Notes on this clonotype: Its target is unknown.

The source material was whole blood, sampled in connection with sensitization to the hapten diphenylcyclopropenone (DPC). The clonotype comes from a woman aged 40 to 50 with alopecia areata. Some clones in this sample may be carry-over from other donors' samples.

For the CDR3, the DNA is TGTGCCAGCAGCTTAACGGGACATCGGGAGACCCAGTACTTC. The encoded protein is CASSLTGHRETQYF. V usage is TRBV11-2 and J usage is TRBJ2-5; D might be TRBD1 (6 bases). Germline CDR1 and CDR2: SGHAT and FQNNGV. Trimming stripped 2 bases from V and 5 bases from J, with 12 bases between. This CDR3 spans 14 amino acids.